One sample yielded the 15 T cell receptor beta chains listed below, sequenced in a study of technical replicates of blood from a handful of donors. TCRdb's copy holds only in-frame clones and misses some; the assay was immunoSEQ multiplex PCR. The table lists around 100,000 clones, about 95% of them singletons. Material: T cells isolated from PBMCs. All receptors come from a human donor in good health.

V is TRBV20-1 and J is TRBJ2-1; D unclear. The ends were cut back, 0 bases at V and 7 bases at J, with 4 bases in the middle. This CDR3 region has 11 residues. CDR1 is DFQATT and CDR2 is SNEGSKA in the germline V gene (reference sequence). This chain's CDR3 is CSARDGNEQFF. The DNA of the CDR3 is TGCAGTGCTAGAGACGGGAATGAGCAGTTCTTC.

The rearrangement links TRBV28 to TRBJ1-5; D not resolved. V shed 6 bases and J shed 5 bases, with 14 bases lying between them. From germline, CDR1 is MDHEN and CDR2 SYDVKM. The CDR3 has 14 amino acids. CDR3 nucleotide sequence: TGTGCCAGCAGGGGCCTGGGCCGGTATCAGCCCCAGCATTTT. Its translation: CASRGLGRYQPQHF.

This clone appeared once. The chain's CDR3 is CASSLGQGAWEQYF. CDR3 bases: TGTGCCAGCAGCTTAGGCCAGGGGGCTTGGGAGCAGTACTTC. The chain is built from TRBV7-9 and TRBJ2-7, with 8 bases identical to TRBD1. Per the germline V gene, CDR1 is SEHNR and CDR2 is FQNEAQ (reference sequence). CDR3 size: 14 residues. Trimming took 1 base from V and 7 from J; bases not matched to a gene: 6.

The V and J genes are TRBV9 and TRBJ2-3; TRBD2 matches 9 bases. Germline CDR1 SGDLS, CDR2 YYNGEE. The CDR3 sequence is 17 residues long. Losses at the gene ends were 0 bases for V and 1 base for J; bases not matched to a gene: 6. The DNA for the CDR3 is TGTGCCAGCAGCGTAGAGTCAGCGGGAGGCCGCACAGATACGCAGTATTTT. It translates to CASSVESAGGRTDTQYF. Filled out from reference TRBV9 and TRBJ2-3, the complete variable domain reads DSGVTQTPKHLITATGQRVTLRCSPRSGDLSVYWYQQSLDQGLQFLIQYYNGEERAKGNILERFSAQQFPDLHSELNLSSLELGDSALYFCASSVESAGGRTDTQYFGPGTRLTVL.

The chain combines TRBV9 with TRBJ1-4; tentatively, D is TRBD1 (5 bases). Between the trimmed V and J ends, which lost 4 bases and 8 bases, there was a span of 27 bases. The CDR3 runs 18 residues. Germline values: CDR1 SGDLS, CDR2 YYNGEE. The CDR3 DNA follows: TGTGCCAGCAGCCCAAGTTTATTATTCCGGGGGGGTGAGGAAAAACTGTTTTTT. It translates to CASSPSLLFRGGEEKLFF.

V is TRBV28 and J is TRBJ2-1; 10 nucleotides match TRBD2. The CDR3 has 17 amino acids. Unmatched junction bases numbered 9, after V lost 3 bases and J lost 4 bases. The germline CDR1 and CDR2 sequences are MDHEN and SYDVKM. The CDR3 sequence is CASSFNPGSGGYNEQFF. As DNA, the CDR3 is TGTGCCAGCAGTTTCAATCCCGGTAGCGGGGGGTACAATGAGCAGTTCTTC.

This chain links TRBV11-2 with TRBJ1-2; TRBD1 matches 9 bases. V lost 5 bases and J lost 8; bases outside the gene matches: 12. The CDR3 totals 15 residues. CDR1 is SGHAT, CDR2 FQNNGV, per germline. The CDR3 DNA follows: TGTGCCAGCAGCACCCACCGGACAGGGGTAATGGGCTACACCTTC. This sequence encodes CASSTHRTGVMGYTF. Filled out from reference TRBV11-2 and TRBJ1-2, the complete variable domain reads EAGVAQSPRYKIIEKRQSVAFWCNPISGHATLYWYQQILGQGPKLLIQFQNNGVVDDSQLPKDRFSAERLKGVDSTLKIQPAKLEDSAVYLCASSTHRTGVMGYTFGSGTRLTVV.

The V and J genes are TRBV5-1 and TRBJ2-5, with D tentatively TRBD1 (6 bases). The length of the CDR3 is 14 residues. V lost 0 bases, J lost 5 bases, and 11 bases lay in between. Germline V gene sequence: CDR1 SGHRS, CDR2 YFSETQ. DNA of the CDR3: TGCGCCAGCAGCTTGGCAGGGGAAGGGGAGACCCAGTACTTC. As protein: CASSLAGEGETQYF. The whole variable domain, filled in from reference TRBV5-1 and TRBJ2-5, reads KAGVTQTPRYLIKTRGQQVTLSCSPISGHRSVSWYQQTPGQGLQFLFEYFSETQRNKGNFPGRFSGRQFSNSRSEMNVSTLELGDSALYLCASSLAGEGETQYFGPGTRLLVL.

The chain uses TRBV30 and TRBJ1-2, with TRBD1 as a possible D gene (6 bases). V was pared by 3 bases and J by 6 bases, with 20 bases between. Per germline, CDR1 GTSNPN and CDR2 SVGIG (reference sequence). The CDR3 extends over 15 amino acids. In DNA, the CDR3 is TGTGCCTGGAGCAAGGGGGTAGGGACACCCAATGGCTACACCTTC. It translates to CAWSKGVGTPNGYTF.

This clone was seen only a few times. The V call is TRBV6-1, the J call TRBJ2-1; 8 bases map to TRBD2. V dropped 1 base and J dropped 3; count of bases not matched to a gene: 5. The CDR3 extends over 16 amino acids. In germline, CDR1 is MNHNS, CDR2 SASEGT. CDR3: CASSEDPLAGYNEQFF. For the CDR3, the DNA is TGTGCCAGCAGTGAAGATCCCCTAGCGGGCTACAATGAGCAGTTCTTC.

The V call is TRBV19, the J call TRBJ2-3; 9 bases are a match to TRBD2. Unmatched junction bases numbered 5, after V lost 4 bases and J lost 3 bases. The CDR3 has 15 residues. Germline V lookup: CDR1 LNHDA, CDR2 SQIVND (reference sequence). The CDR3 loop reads CASSSGRAFTDTQYF. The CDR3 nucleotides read TGTGCCAGTAGTAGCGGGAGGGCCTTTACAGATACGCAGTATTTT.

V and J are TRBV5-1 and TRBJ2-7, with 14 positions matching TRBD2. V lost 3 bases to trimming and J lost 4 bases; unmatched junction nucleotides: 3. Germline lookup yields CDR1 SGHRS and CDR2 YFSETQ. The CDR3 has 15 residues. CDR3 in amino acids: CASSSRTSGRYEQYF. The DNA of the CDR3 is TGCGCCAGCAGCTCACGGACTAGCGGGAGGTACGAGCAGTACTTC. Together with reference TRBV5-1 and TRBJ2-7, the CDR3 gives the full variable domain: KAGVTQTPRYLIKTRGQQVTLSCSPISGHRSVSWYQQTPGQGLQFLFEYFSETQRNKGNFPGRFSGRQFSNSRSEMNVSTLELGDSALYLCASSSRTSGRYEQYFGPGTRLTVT.

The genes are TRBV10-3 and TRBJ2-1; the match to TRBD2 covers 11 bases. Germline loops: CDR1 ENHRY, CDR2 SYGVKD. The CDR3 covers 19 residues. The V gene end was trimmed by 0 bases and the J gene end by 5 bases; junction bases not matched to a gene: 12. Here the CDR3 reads CAISESFLAGGGSHNEQFF. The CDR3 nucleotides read TGTGCCATCAGTGAGTCCTTCCTAGCGGGAGGAGGTTCCCACAATGAGCAGTTCTTC.

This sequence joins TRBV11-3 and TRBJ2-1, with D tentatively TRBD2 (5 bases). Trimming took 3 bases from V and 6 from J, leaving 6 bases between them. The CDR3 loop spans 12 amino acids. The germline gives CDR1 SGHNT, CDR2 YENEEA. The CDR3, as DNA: TGTGCCAGCAGCTTCGGAGGCAATGAGCAGTTCTTC. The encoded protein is CASSFGGNEQFF.

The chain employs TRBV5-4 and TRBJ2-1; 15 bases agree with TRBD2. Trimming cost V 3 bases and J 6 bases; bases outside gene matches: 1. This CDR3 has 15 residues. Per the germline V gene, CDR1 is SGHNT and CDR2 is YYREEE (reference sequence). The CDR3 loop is CASSSGLAGGNEQFF. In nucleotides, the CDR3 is TGTGCCAGCAGCTCGGGACTAGCGGGAGGCAATGAGCAGTTCTTC.